This T cell receptor beta chain was profiled in a study of spatial heterogeneity in lung cancer. Time point indicated: sample taken at primary tumor resection. Whole RNA came from tumor, nontumor lung or frozen PBMC and was sequenced without being sorted. Every TCR cDNA molecule carried a tag that served as a unique molecular identifier. TCRdb used MiXCR to reprocess the 5' RACE reads, holding one entry per CDR3 protein. The top ten hold about 24% of the sample, which has 25,000 to 30,000 distinct CDR3 sequences, more than 5.5% seen once. This clonotype was seen ten or more times. What it binds is unknown. Germline assignment: CDR1 SGHRS and CDR2 YFSETQ. The CDR3 sequence is 15 residues long. V lost 2 bases and J lost 4; bases outside the gene matches: 6. Study-wide results and caveats: How many expanded intratumoral alpha and beta TCRs were present tracked the tumor mutation count, which was a count of nonsynonymous mutations. Of tumor T cells, an estimated coverage of 6% to 8% was reached for alpha chains and roughly 12% for beta chains. As ubiquitous and regional nonsynonymous mutations varied, counts of ubiquitous and regional expanded TCRs tracked them, respectively.

The sequence came from a male donor with early-stage non-small cell lung cancer. The material was lung tumor tissue, obtained at surgery. The genes are TRBV5-1 and TRBJ1-5; 7 bases map to TRBD1. The CDR3 protein is CASSFLPGQNQPQHF. The DNA for the CDR3 is TGCGCCAGCAGCTTTTTACCGGGACAGAATCAGCCCCAGCATTTT.